This T cell receptor beta chain was retrieved from a study of T cells in localized non-small cell lung cancer. Study-wide points: In uninvolved adjacent lung, T cell clonality reached its highest value, exceeding tumor. Heterogeneity within the tumor remains possible, as just one region underwent sequencing. Higher T cell density in the blood was associated with longer overall survival, whereas higher adjacent-lung clonality associated with shorter survival.

Notes on this clone: The antigen is undetermined.

Repertoires were generated with immunoSEQ multiplex PCR, while TCRdb's copy carries only in-frame clones and drops some. Among 100,000 to 150,000 clones listed, roughly 90% were seen once. With 2 bases removed from V and 4 bases from J, the gap between germline ends came to 26 bases. Looked up from germline, CDR1 is MDHEN and CDR2 is SYDVKM. This CDR3 region has 19 residues. The sample was peripheral blood, taken before any cancer treatment. The chain is built from TRBV28 and TRBJ2-5; D possibly corresponds to TRBD1 (6 bases). The sequence came from a female donor aged 60 or older with stage I lung adenocarcinoma. The CDR3 reads CASSLTPPTGKELIETQYF. The CDR3 region has the DNA TGTGCCAGCAGTTTAACCCCGCCCACAGGGAAAGAACTCATAGAGACCCAGTACTTC. Combining the CDR3 with reference TRBV28 and TRBJ2-5 gives the whole variable domain DVKVTQSSRYLVKRTGEKVFLECVQDMDHENMFWYRQDPGLGLRLIYFSYDVKMKEKGDIPEGYSVSREKKERFSLILESASTNQTSMYLCASSLTPPTGKELIETQYFGPGTRLLVL.